Listed here is a single T cell receptor (beta chain). What it binds is not known. Per germline, CDR1 MNHEY and CDR2 SVGAGI. The CDR3 extends over 17 amino acids. V lost 2 bases to trimming and J lost 2 bases; unmatched junction nucleotides: 6. The data are from a study of CD8 T cells in ankylosing spondylitis. Quantitative barcoded 5'-RACE was used to prepare TCR beta libraries. TCRdb re-called the 5' RACE reads with MiXCR, one entry per CDR3 protein. Of 200,000 to 250,000 distinct CDR3 sequences in the sample, roughly 18% were seen once. The study, taken as a whole, reports: What appeared characteristic of ankylosing spondylitis blood was a TCR beta motif of eight highly homologous variants.

The receptor comes from a male donor with ankylosing spondylitis. Sequenced: blood, either unsorted or a sorted T cell fraction (not recorded which). The rearrangement joins TRBV6-5 to TRBJ2-3, with 11 bases matching TRBD2. CDR3 sequence reads: CASSYELAGGYTDTQYF. The CDR3 bases are TGTGCCAGCAGTTACGAGCTAGCGGGGGGTTACACAGATACGCAGTATTTT.